Given below is one T cell receptor (beta chain) in context. No cognate antigen has been identified for it. Per-base qualities were not stored, and no clone one base away is much larger. The CDR3 runs 19 amino acids, cysteine and phenylalanine included. Here the CDR3 DNA is all that survives: 57 bases in frame from base 1. From V the trimming removes 2 bases and from J it removes 3 bases, while the gene matches leave 16 bases of the junction unaccounted for. CDR1 LGHDT and CDR2 YNNKEL were looked up in the germline V gene (reference sequence). This sample is drawn from a study of control samples from healthy donors and cancer patients (dated by TCRdb to about 2020). Libraries were made using the immunoSEQ multiplex PCR assay. In TCRdb, the immuneACCESS table is reduced to in-frame sequences with V and J assigned. These tables do not hold every clone; where another copy was compared, an unresolved V gene accounts for under half, and the others remain unexplained. Recorded for this sample are 150,000 or so clones; nearly 95% of them occurred a single time. The ten top clones hold roughly 2.3% of the sample.

Sequences were obtained from blood. The TCR was taken from a man in his forties or fifties in good health. The V and J segments used are TRBV3-1 (or the pseudogene TRBV3-2) and TRBJ2-7; TRBD1 aligns with 10 central bases. CDR3 sequence: CASSQNPDRGLTIYYEQYF. Here is the DNA: TGTGCCAGCAGCCAAAACCCCGACAGGGGGCTTACAATCTACTACGAGCAGTACTTC.